The 13 T cell receptor beta chains listed next were all sequenced from one sample in a study of cytomegalovirus exposure and HLA in healthy donors. Some clones are missing from TCRdb's copy, which holds only in-frame ones; the method was immunoSEQ multiplex PCR. This table has fewer than 400,000 clones, roughly 88% appearing once. The sequencing sample was made of PBMCs. These receptors were taken from a woman aged 18-29 years in good health and CMV-seronegative.

The chain carries TRBV11-2 and TRBJ2-6; D is ambiguous. With 3 bases removed from V and 0 bases from J, the gap between germline ends came to 6 bases. The CDR3 length is 15 residues. Germline assignment: CDR1 SGHAT and CDR2 FQNNGV. CDR3 in amino acids: CASSFLPSGANVLTF. DNA of the CDR3: TGTGCCAGCAGCTTCCTCCCCTCTGGGGCCAACGTCCTGACTTTC.

V usage is TRBV14 and J usage is TRBJ2-1; tentatively, D is TRBD1 (5 bases). Per the germline V gene, CDR1 is SGHDN and CDR2 is FVKESK. This CDR3 has 17 amino acids. The germline V and J ends were trimmed by 0 bases and 0 bases, with 12 bases remaining between them. CDR3 sequence reads: CASSQEAGLSSYNEQFF. The CDR3, as DNA: TGTGCCAGCAGCCAAGAGGCAGGGCTCAGCTCCTACAATGAGCAGTTCTTC. Together with reference TRBV14 and TRBJ2-1, the CDR3 gives the full variable domain: EAGVTQFPSHSVIEKGQTVTLRCDPISGHDNLYWYRRVMGKEIKFLLHFVKESKQDESGMPNNRFLAERTGGTYSTLKVQPAELEDSGVYFCASSQEAGLSSYNEQFFGPGTRLTVL.

This clone was seen only once. The chain couples TRBV6-6 to TRBJ1-3; D is uncertain. V lost 8 bases to trimming and J lost 0 bases, with 14 bases between them. CDR1 is MNHNY and CDR2 is SVGAGI in the germline V gene (reference sequence). The CDR3 runs to 15 residues. For the CDR3, the DNA is TGTGCCAGCCAACTGAAGCGGGTCTCTGGAAACACCATATATTTT. Translated: CASQLKRVSGNTIYF.

This chain links TRBV25-1 with TRBJ1-1; D is uncertain. The CDR3 totals 14 residues. The V and J ends lost 5 bases and 2 bases respectively, with 12 bases between them. Germline CDR1 reads MGHDK; CDR2 reads SYGVNS. CDR3 loop: CASSQPGFNTEAFF. In DNA, the CDR3 is TGTGCCAGCAGTCAACCGGGTTTCAACACTGAAGCTTTCTTT. The complete variable domain, with remaining parts taken from reference TRBV25-1 and TRBJ1-1, reads EADIYQTPRYLVIGTGKKITLECSQTMGHDKMYWYQQDPGMELHLIHYSYGVNSTEKGDLSSESTVSRIRTEHFPLTLESARPSHTSQYLCASSQPGFNTEAFFGQGTRLTVV.

The chain carries TRBV19 and TRBJ1-2, with TRBD1 as a possible D gene (5 bases). Germline V CDR1 and CDR2: LNHDA, SQIVND (reference sequence). Trimming stripped 3 bases from V and 6 bases from J, with 11 bases between. The CDR3 covers 13 residues. Written as DNA, the CDR3 is TGTGCCAGTAGTATGACAGACCATGATGGCTACACCTTC. It translates to CASSMTDHDGYTF. The variable domain in full, with the rest retrieved from reference TRBV19 and TRBJ1-2, is DGGITQSPKYLFRKEGQNVTLSCEQNLNHDAMYWYRQDPGQGLRLIYYSQIVNDFQKGDIAEGYSVSREKKESFPLTVTSAQKNPTAFYLCASSMTDHDGYTFGSGTRLTVV.

The chain joins TRBV6-5 to TRBJ2-3; D is perhaps TRBD2 (5 bases). V lost 7 bases and J 5 bases, leaving 16 bases between the germline ends. The germline gives CDR1 MNHEY, CDR2 SVGAGI. This CDR3 region has 14 residues. CDR3 amino acids: CASTYMVGGDTQYF. The DNA of the CDR3 is TGTGCCAGCACCTACATGGTAGGAGGAGATACGCAGTATTTT.

The chain has TRBV28 and TRBJ2-7; D is uncertain. The CDR3 has 14 residues. Trimming cost V 6 bases and J 0 bases, with 12 bases left between them. From germline, CDR1 is MDHEN and CDR2 SYDVKM. DNA of the CDR3: TGTGCCAGCAGCTATACTTGGGCCTCCTACGAGCAGTACTTC. It yields the protein CASSYTWASYEQYF.

This clone was observed once. The CDR3 DNA reads as TGTGCCAGCTCATATGCGGTCAATCAGCCCCAGCATTTT. Translated: CASSYAVNQPQHF. This chain uses TRBV18 with TRBJ1-5, with unresolved D. This CDR3 has 13 residues. CDR1 and CDR2 from the germline V gene are KGHSH and LQKENI. With 5 bases removed from V and 3 bases from J, the gap between germline ends came to 8 bases.

J is TRBJ2-1 and V is TRBV5-1; TRBD2 matches 7 bases. The ends lost 6 bases at V and 9 bases at J; junction bases unmatched: 12. Per the germline V gene, CDR1 is SGHRS and CDR2 is YFSETQ. This CDR3 region has 14 residues. The DNA of the CDR3 is TGCGCCAGCAAGGGCGGGAGCGCCGGCGGTGAGCAGTTCTTC. It specifies CASKGGSAGGEQFF.

The chain is built from TRBV5-1 and TRBJ2-1; a possible D gene is TRBD1 (5 bases). The CDR3 is made up of 13 amino acids. Per germline, CDR1 SGHRS and CDR2 YFSETQ. Trimming stripped 3 bases from V and 8 bases from J, with 12 bases between. Here the CDR3 DNA reads TGCGCCAGCAGCTCCCCCAGGGCCGATGAGCAGTTCTTC. Protein sequence: CASSSPRADEQFF.

This chain connects TRBV6-5 to TRBJ2-1; maybe TRBD1 (6 bases). The germline V gene encodes CDR1 MNHEY and CDR2 SVGAGI. V gave up 0 bases and J gave up 8 bases, with 11 bases separating them. CDR3 length equals 14 residues. The CDR3 DNA is TGTGCCAGCAGTTACTCGGGCAGGGGTTATGAGCAGTTCTTC. Protein: CASSYSGRGYEQFF.

The V gene is TRBV7-9, the J gene TRBJ2-3, with 11 bases matching TRBD2. Trimming removed 4 bases from V and 4 bases from J; junction bases left unmatched: 10. This CDR3 is 17 amino acids long. Per the germline V gene, CDR1 is SEHNR and CDR2 is FQNEAQ (reference sequence). In nucleotides, the CDR3 is TGTGCCAGCAGCTCCTTAGCGGGAGGGCTATTCTCAGATACGCAGTATTTT. As protein: CASSSLAGGLFSDTQYF.

This clone appeared once. The rearrangement uses TRBV5-1 and TRBJ2-5; 9 bases line up with TRBD1. Germline trimming cut 4 bases from V and 5 bases from J; bases unmatched to any gene: 9. This CDR3 region has 15 residues. Germline loops: CDR1 SGHRS, CDR2 YFSETQ. Here the CDR3 DNA reads TGCGCCAGCAGCGCCTCCGGGACAGGGATCGAGACCCAGTACTTC. Residues: CASSASGTGIETQYF.